A single sample gave rise to the 27 T cell receptor beta chains below, sequenced in a study of neoadjuvant nivolumab and ipilimumab in lung cancer. This table comes from immunoSEQ multiplex PCR, and its TCRdb copy is limited to in-frame clones, with some not included. The repertoire holds 8,800 or so clones, with about 80% as singletons. Sequences were derived from tumor tissue, sampled after neoadjuvant nivolumab, alone or with ipilimumab, at or shortly before surgery. The receptors were sampled from an adult with non-small cell lung cancer.

A few counts support this clone. The chain couples TRBV5-1 to TRBJ2-3; 11 positions match TRBD2. This CDR3 contains 16 residues. With 4 bases clipped from V and 2 bases from J, the junction kept 6 bases outside the gene matches. CDR1 SGHRS and CDR2 YFSETQ come from the germline V gene. Written as DNA, the CDR3 is TGCGCCAGCAGCCCGACTAGCGGGACTGACACAGATACGCAGTATTTT. Its protein product is CASSPTSGTDTDTQYF.

V gene TRBV18 combines with J gene TRBJ2-7, with 8 bases matching TRBD2. The V segment lost 0 bases and the J segment 6 bases; nucleotides outside the gene matches: 7. The CDR3 sequence is 15 residues long. The germline CDR1 and CDR2 sequences are KGHSH and LQKENI. In DNA, the CDR3 is TGTGCCAGCTCACCACCATCGGGAGGGCCCCGCGAGCAGTACTTC. Its translation: CASSPPSGGPREQYF.

V usage is TRBV7-2 and J usage is TRBJ2-2, with 7 bases fitting TRBD2. CDR3 length: 15 residues. In germline, CDR1 is SGHTA, CDR2 FQGNSA. With 6 bases clipped from V and 3 bases from J, the junction kept 7 bases outside the gene matches. The DNA of the CDR3 is TGTGCCAGCAGTTGGGGGGGTGAGGACACCGGGGAGCTGTTTTTT. This encodes CASSWGGEDTGELFF.

This chain links TRBV6-4 with TRBJ2-1; perhaps TRBD1 as D (5 bases). CDR1 is MRHNA and CDR2 is SNTAGT in the germline V gene. Trimming shortened V by 6 bases and J by 6 bases, and 21 bases separated the two germline ends. CDR3 length equals 16 residues. The CDR3 DNA sequence: TGTGCCAGCAGCGCCCAGGGTGTCAGCTCTCCCAATGAGCAGTTCTTC. Protein product: CASSAQGVSSPNEQFF.

This sequence joins TRBV7-9 and TRBJ2-7, with TRBD2 matching 7 bases. The CDR3 is made up of 13 amino acids. The germline gives CDR1 SEHNR, CDR2 FQNEAQ (reference sequence). V lost 4 bases to trimming and J lost 6 bases; unmatched junction nucleotides: 6. CDR3 DNA sequence: TGTGCCAGCAGCTCGCCGACTAGCTTCGAGCAGTACTTC. Translating gives CASSSPTSFEQYF. The whole variable domain, filled in from reference TRBV7-9 and TRBJ2-7, reads DTGVSQNPRHKITKRGQNVTFRCDPISEHNRLYWYRQTLGQGPEFLTYFQNEAQLEKSRLLSDRFSAERPKGSFSTLEIQRTEQGDSAMYLCASSSPTSFEQYFGPGTRLTVT.

The V gene is TRBV19, the J gene TRBJ2-7; TRBD2 matches 12 bases. There are 15 residues in the CDR3. Trimming removed 5 bases from V and 2 bases from J; junction bases left unmatched: 4. In germline, CDR1 is LNHDA, CDR2 SQIVND (reference sequence). This chain's CDR3 is CASSPGLAGTYEQYF. The CDR3 DNA sequence: TGTGCCAGTAGTCCGGGACTAGCGGGCACCTACGAGCAGTACTTC.

The rearrangement joins TRBV5-1 to TRBJ2-6; D is unresolved. This CDR3 is 16 amino acids long. The germline gives CDR1 SGHRS, CDR2 YFSETQ. V was shortened by 7 bases and J by 3 bases, with 17 bases between the two germline ends. The CDR3 loop reads CASREPGAGGANVLTF. The DNA for the CDR3 is TGCGCCAGCCGCGAACCAGGTGCCGGTGGGGCCAACGTCCTGACTTTC. Complete variable domain (other parts from reference TRBV5-1 and TRBJ2-6): KAGVTQTPRYLIKTRGQQVTLSCSPISGHRSVSWYQQTPGQGLQFLFEYFSETQRNKGNFPGRFSGRQFSNSRSEMNVSTLELGDSALYLCASREPGAGGANVLTFGAGSRLTVL.

V is TRBV11-2 and J is TRBJ2-4, with 7 positions matching TRBD2. CDR1 is SGHAT, CDR2 FQNNGV, per germline. V was pared by 0 bases and J by 3 bases, with 8 bases of the junction left unmatched. The CDR3 has 17 amino acids. The CDR3 spells CASSLDWAGRDKNIQYF. Written as DNA, the CDR3 is TGTGCCAGCAGCTTAGATTGGGCGGGGAGGGACAAAAACATTCAGTACTTC.

This chain joins TRBV27 and TRBJ1-5, with a tentative D call TRBD1 (6 bases). In germline, CDR1 is MNHEY, CDR2 SMNVEV (reference sequence). This CDR3 contains 14 residues. V shed 5 bases and J shed 5 bases, with 13 bases lying between them. The CDR3 sequence is CASSLGGIDQPQHF. CDR3 bases: TGTGCCAGCAGTCTAGGGGGGATTGATCAGCCCCAGCATTTT.

The chain recombines TRBV15 with TRBJ1-4, with a weak D call TRBD1 (5 bases). Trimming pared 1 base from V and 4 bases from J, leaving 10 bases between. This CDR3 contains 15 residues. Germline CDR1 and CDR2: LNHNV and YYDKDF (reference sequence). The CDR3, as DNA: TGTGCCACCAGCAGAGGGGACGGAGGTAATGAAAAACTGTTTTTT. It yields the protein CATSRGDGGNEKLFF.

The V and J genes are TRBV7-9 and TRBJ2-3, with D hard to call. Germline V gene data show CDR1 as SEHNR and CDR2 as FQNEAQ (reference sequence). The CDR3 extends over 11 amino acids. Trimming cost V 11 bases and J 3 bases, with 9 bases left between them. The CDR3 nucleotides are TGTGCCGCGGAATTTACAGATACGCAGTATTTT. Its translation is CAAEFTDTQYF.

This chain links TRBV7-8 with TRBJ1-2, with D possibly matching TRBD1 (5 bases). V was clipped by 3 bases and J by 3 bases, with 8 bases between them. This CDR3 contains 13 residues. CDR1 and CDR2 from the germline V gene are SGHVS and FQNEAQ. CDR3: CASSLGRYYGYTF. Here the CDR3 DNA reads TGTGCCAGCAGCTTGGGACGGTACTATGGCTACACCTTC.

The chain is built from TRBV5-1 and TRBJ2-1; 10 bases fit TRBD2. The CDR3 contains 15 residues. Germline values: CDR1 SGHRS, CDR2 YFSETQ. V lost 4 bases and J lost 1; bases outside the gene matches: 2. CDR3 sequence: CASSPAGGSYNEQFF. DNA for the CDR3: TGCGCCAGCAGCCCAGCGGGAGGGTCCTACAATGAGCAGTTCTTC.

The chain couples TRBV5-4 to TRBJ2-3; 9 nucleotides align to TRBD2. CDR1 and CDR2 from the germline V gene are SGHNT and YYREEE (reference sequence). There are 16 residues in the CDR3. The J segment lost 2 bases and the V segment lost 4 bases, leaving 8 bases of the junction unmatched. The CDR3: CASSPLAGGATDTQYF. In DNA, the CDR3 is TGTGCCAGCAGCCCCCTGGCGGGAGGGGCCACAGATACGCAGTATTTT.

The chain carries TRBV2 and TRBJ2-7; 14 positions agree with TRBD2. With V trimmed by 7 bases and J by 5 bases, 13 bases remained unmatched. CDR1 and CDR2 (germline): SNHLY, FYNNEI. CDR3 length: 17 amino acids. The DNA for the CDR3 is TGTGCCAGCACCGACAGGGGGACTAGCGGGAGAAAAAACGAGCAGTACTTC. Its translation: CASTDRGTSGRKNEQYF.

By share, this clone counts as medium-sized. V is TRBV6-6 and J is TRBJ2-7; TRBD1 agrees at 9 bases. From germline, CDR1 is MNHNY and CDR2 SVGAGI (reference sequence). With V trimmed by 2 bases and J by 0 bases, 5 bases remained unmatched. This CDR3 comprises 16 residues. The CDR3 loop reads CASSYNGTGSSYEQYF. In DNA form, the CDR3 reads TGTGCCAGCAGTTACAATGGGACAGGGAGCTCCTACGAGCAGTACTTC.

The gene calls are TRBV6-1 and TRBJ2-5; 7 positions match TRBD1. Germline CDR1 reads MNHNS; CDR2 reads SASEGT. There are 18 residues in the CDR3. V was clipped by 1 base and J by 4 bases; unmatched bases: 15. The CDR3 protein is CASSEELWSGGMRETQYF. The CDR3 DNA is TGTGCCAGCAGTGAAGAATTGTGGTCAGGGGGAATGCGAGAGACCCAGTACTTC.

This sequence joins TRBV10-1 and TRBJ2-2; no clear D gene. Trimming took off 3 bases at V and 5 bases at J, with 1 base between the two ends. The CDR3 spans 11 residues. Germline CDR1 WNHNN, CDR2 SYGVQD (reference sequence). The CDR3 DNA reads TGCGCCAGCAGTGATACCGGGGAGCTGTTTTTT. This translates into CASSDTGELFF.

This chain uses TRBV23-1 with TRBJ2-1; D not resolved. TRBV23-1 is known as an ORF, though its function is uncertain. The V end was cut by 0 bases, the J end by 3 bases, with 3 bases between. The CDR3 sequence is 13 residues long. CDR3 sequence (DNA): TGCGCCAGCAGTCAATCGGACTACAATGAGCAGTTCTTC. It specifies CASSQSDYNEQFF.

V is TRBV6-5 and J is TRBJ1-1, with 8 positions matching TRBD1. Germline V gives CDR1 MNHEY, CDR2 SVGAGI. The CDR3 covers 15 residues. V lost 6 bases to trimming and J lost 1 base; unmatched junction nucleotides: 7. The CDR3 region is CASRPPGTGNTEAFF. CDR3 sequence (DNA): TGTGCCAGCAGGCCACCAGGGACAGGGAACACTGAAGCTTTCTTT.

V is TRBV5-4 and J is TRBJ1-1; D is uncertain. V shed 4 bases and J shed 1 base, with 11 bases lying between them. The CDR3 consists of 14 residues. CDR1 and CDR2 from the germline V gene are SGHNT and YYREEE (reference sequence). The CDR3 coding sequence is TGTGCCAGCAGCACACCTACTGGGAACACTGAAGCTTTCTTT. This encodes CASSTPTGNTEAFF.

The V call is TRBV27, the J call TRBJ2-7; D remains ambiguous. Germline loops: CDR1 MNHEY, CDR2 SMNVEV (reference sequence). This CDR3 has 13 amino acids. V was shortened by 7 bases and J by 2 bases, with 12 bases between the two germline ends. CDR3: CASMGTYTYEQYF. As DNA, the CDR3 is TGTGCCAGCATGGGTACTTATACCTACGAGCAGTACTTC.

The chain is built from TRBV27 and TRBJ2-1; 9 bases map to TRBD2. The V segment lost 0 bases and the J segment 5 bases; nucleotides outside the gene matches: 5. CDR3 size: 16 residues. Germline CDR1 and CDR2: MNHEY and SMNVEV (reference sequence). CDR3 region: CASSLSSGLAHNEQFF. The CDR3 coding sequence is TGTGCCAGCAGTTTATCATCGGGACTAGCCCACAATGAGCAGTTCTTC.

This clone was seen more than once but under ten times. This chain connects TRBV11-3 to TRBJ2-7; 10 positions match TRBD1. Trimming at V came to 5 bases and at J to 5 bases, leaving 12 bases not matched to a gene. Germline CDR1 SGHNT, CDR2 YENEEA. The CDR3 is 16 amino acids. CDR3 nucleotide sequence: TGTGCCAGCAGCGCTAGTGGGGACAGGGGAGTCGACGAGCAGTACTTC. The encoded protein is CASSASGDRGVDEQYF.

This clone is a singleton in its sample. The chain is built from TRBV30 and TRBJ1-2, with 12 bases that match TRBD1. Germline V CDR1 and CDR2: GTSNPN, SVGIG (reference sequence). CDR3 length equals 16 residues. Germline trimming cut 4 bases from V and 5 bases from J; bases unmatched to any gene: 11. The DNA of the CDR3 is TGTGCCTGGAACCGGGACAGGGGGCGAGGTGGATATGGCTACACCTTC. It specifies CAWNRDRGRGGYGYTF.

CDR3 amino acids: CASSLGQDNQPQHF. In DNA, the CDR3 is TGCGCCAGCAGCTTGGGACAGGACAATCAGCCCCAGCATTTT. The V and J genes are TRBV5-1 and TRBJ1-5; D might be TRBD1 (6 bases). Germline CDR1 and CDR2: SGHRS and YFSETQ. V was shortened by 0 bases and J by 3 bases, with 7 bases between the two germline ends. This CDR3 is built from 14 residues.

The DNA for the CDR3 is TGTGCCAGCAGCTCCGAACCACCTCCGGGACTAGCGAAAGAGACCCAGTACTTC. It is translated as CASSSEPPPGLAKETQYF. This chain uses TRBV7-6 with TRBJ2-5; 10 bases fit TRBD2. Looked up from germline, CDR1 is SGHVS and CDR2 is FNYEAQ. V trimming: 4 bases; J trimming: 3 bases; junction bases outside the gene matches: 14. The length of the CDR3 is 18 residues.